Detailed here is one T cell receptor beta chain. The record originates from a study of low-dose radiotherapy and immunotherapy resistance in tumors. TRAV- and TRBV-specific primers, spanning alpha and beta chains, primed first-strand cDNA. Using a constant-region primer together with a V-primer adapter, TCRs were subjected to roughly 18 PCR cycles of amplification. Each CDR3 protein is one row after TCRdb ran MiXCR on the reads. The sample has around 33,000 distinct CDR3 sequences, approximately 54% seen once. Looked up from germline, CDR1 is SGHDT and CDR2 is YYEEEE. The CDR3 length is 14 residues. V shed 5 bases and J shed 2 bases, with 11 bases lying between them. Time point indicated: after trial treatment. Treatment given: LDRT plus nivolumab, ipilimumab, low-dose cyclophosphamide and aspirin (RACIN trial).

The receptor comes from a male donor with gallbladder cancer. The sample was PBMCs, taken after low-dose radiotherapy plus immunotherapy. The chain has TRBV5-6 and TRBJ2-1; TRBD1 might be the D (6 bases). In nucleotides, the CDR3 is TGTGCCAGCAGGACAGGTATGGCCTACAATGAGCAGTTCTTC. Amino acids: CASRTGMAYNEQFF.